This T cell receptor beta chain is drawn from a study of blood T cell repertoires in COVID-19. Study in general: Acute and convalescent COVID-19 specimens originated in the United States, Italy and Spain.

The germline gives CDR1 MGHDK, CDR2 SYGVNS. The V end lost 10 bases, the J end lost 1 base, and 10 bases lay between the germline ends. The CDR3 extends over 12 amino acids. Residents of 24 US areas, aged about 18 to 89 years, made up the participants. Cohorts were assigned according to the clinical history that participants reported. Cohort 3 donors counted as recovered after two negative PCRs, clearance, or resolved symptoms. Assay: immunoSEQ multiplex PCR; the TCRdb copy retains only in-frame clones and omits some. The repertoire holds 350,000 to 450,000 clones, with around 87% as singletons. Material for sequencing was PBMCs or T cells enriched from blood (not recorded which). J is TRBJ1-2 and V is TRBV25-1; D unclear. The origin of this receptor is a man aged 25-45 years who had recovered from COVID-19. CDR3 sequence: CATARSNYGYTF. Here the CDR3 DNA reads TGTGCCACGGCCCGGAGTAACTATGGCTACACCTTC.